At least ten counts were recorded for the clone carrying this TCR beta chain. Antigen unknown. This record belongs to a study of early T cells in non-severe SARS-CoV-2 infection. Study in general: Bulk RNA from unsorted whole blood was sequenced; chains were unpaired. Study-level results: VDJdb matching skewed toward anti-spike CD8 responses, missing private and CD4 specificities.

Researchers tagged individual cDNA molecules with unique molecular identifiers. TCRdb fed the 5' RACE reads into MiXCR, producing one record per CDR3 protein. The table lists 15,000 to 20,000 distinct CDR3 sequences, 4.5% to 6% of them singletons. This clonotype originated in an adult who was a healthcare worker with PCR-confirmed SARS-CoV-2 infection or an uninfected control (not recorded which). The material was whole blood, obtained at baseline.

The chain's CDR3 is CASSSGLLNTGELFF. The CDR3 region has the DNA TGTGCCAGCAGCTCGGGACTTCTGAACACCGGGGAGCTGTTTTTT. The gene calls are TRBV7-3 and TRBJ2-2, with D possibly TRBD2 on 6 matching bases. Germline values: CDR1 SGHTA, CDR2 FQGTGA. V was clipped by 4 bases and J by 1 base, with 10 bases between them. CDR3 length equals 15 residues.